This T cell receptor (beta chain) was sequenced for a study of OX40 agonist ivuxolimab in advanced cancers. Regarding the research as a whole: The costimulatory receptor OX40 (CD134) was targeted by ivuxolimab, a fully human IgG2 agonistic monoclonal antibody. The paper describes the monotherapy dose-escalation part (N = 52 patients) of the phase I trial of ivuxolimab. Prior anti-PD-1, anti-PD-L1 or anti-CTLA-4 therapy was permitted, and checkpoint inhibitors had been received by roughly 42% of dose-escalation patients. Of the roughly 50 dose-escalation patients, hepatocellular carcinoma was present in around 20, melanoma in around 15, renal cell carcinoma in 9 and head and neck cancer in 9. Peripheral TCRbeta sequencing aimed to test whether ivuxolimab altered TCR sequence diversity and caused clonal T-cell expansion. The dose-escalation cohort was 82.7% male with a mean age of roughly 62 years, ranging from about 20 to 80. Partial responses were achieved by three dose-escalation patients, of whom one had hepatocellular carcinoma and two had cutaneous melanoma. Intravenous ivuxolimab was administered to patients every 2 weeks at six dose levels: 0.01, 0.1, 0.3, 1.5, 3 and 10 mg/kg.

Here is what the overall study found, with its caveats: In partial responders in the 0.1-3.0 mg/kg groups, normalized peripheral clonal expansion was found to be among the lowest, especially among CD8+ T cells. Low levels of normalized T-cell clonal expansion were also shown by some nonresponding patients. At doses of 0.1 to 3.0 mg/kg, clonal expansion of both CD4+ and CD8+ blood T cells was observed from baseline to week 6. Antigen specificity was not determined for the clonally expanded peripheral T cells. After ivuxolimab, more expanded clones were found on average in CD8+ T cells than in CD4+ T cells.

Remarks on this clone: Its antigen remains undetermined. Base qualities were left out, and no much larger clone turns up one base away.

Patients with autoimmune disease history or receiving systemic immunosuppression were excluded from the trial. In every dose cohort, peripheral blood was drawn for TCR sequencing at baseline, cycle 4 day 1, and cycle 7 day 1. The samples were drawn from a first-in-human, open-label, multicenter phase I dose-escalation trial of ivuxolimab. Adults with locally advanced or metastatic melanoma, renal cell carcinoma, hepatocellular carcinoma or head and neck squamous cell carcinoma were enrolled in the trial. Before TCR sequencing, CD4+ T cells and CD8+ T cells from peripheral blood were sorted into separate populations. To sequence the TCRbeta CDR3 region, genomic DNA was isolated from the sorted cells. The immunoSEQ Assay was used for sequencing of TCRbeta CDR3 regions. Drawn from immuneACCESS, this table holds only the in-frame rearrangements with V and J called that TCRdb kept. Clones are partly lost; checked studies trace under half to an unresolved V gene and leave the rest unexplained. The sample table lists more than 65,000 clones, under 90% of them with a count of one. Over 2% of the sample rests with the top ten.

Ends trimmed: V by 4 bases, J by 1 base; bases unmatched to a gene: 5. The CDR3 covers 15 residues, taking in both the cysteine and the phenylalanine. The sequence is cut down to CDR3 DNA, 45 bases in frame from base 1. CDR1 PRHDT and CDR2 FYEKMQ were looked up in the germline V gene (reference sequence). Sequences were derived from CD4+ or CD8+ T cells sorted from blood, sampled in a trial of the OX40 agonist ivuxolimab. The TCR sequence derives from an adult with an advanced solid tumor such as melanoma, head and neck, liver or kidney cancer. The V gene is TRBV13 and the J gene is TRBJ1-1, with TRBD1 identical over 8 junction bases. The CDR3 protein: CASSWRTGKNTEAFF. In nucleotides, the sequence is TGTGCCAGCAGCTGGAGGACAGGGAAGAACACTGAAGCTTTCTTT.